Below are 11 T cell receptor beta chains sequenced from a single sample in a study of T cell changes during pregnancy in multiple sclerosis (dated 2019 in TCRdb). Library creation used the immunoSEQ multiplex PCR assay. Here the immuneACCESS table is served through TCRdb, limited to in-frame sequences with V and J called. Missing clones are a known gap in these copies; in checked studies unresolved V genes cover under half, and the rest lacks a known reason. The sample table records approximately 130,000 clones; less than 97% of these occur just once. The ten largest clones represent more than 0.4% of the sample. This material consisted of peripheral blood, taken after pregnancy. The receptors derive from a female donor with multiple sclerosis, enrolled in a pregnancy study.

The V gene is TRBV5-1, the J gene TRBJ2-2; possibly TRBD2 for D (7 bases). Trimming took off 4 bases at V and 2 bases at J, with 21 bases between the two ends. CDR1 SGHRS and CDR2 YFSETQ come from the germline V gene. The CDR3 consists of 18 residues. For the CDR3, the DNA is TGCGCCAGCAGCCTACAGGGAGGGGGTACTGTAAACACCGGGGAGCTGTTTTTT. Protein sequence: CASSLQGGGTVNTGELFF.

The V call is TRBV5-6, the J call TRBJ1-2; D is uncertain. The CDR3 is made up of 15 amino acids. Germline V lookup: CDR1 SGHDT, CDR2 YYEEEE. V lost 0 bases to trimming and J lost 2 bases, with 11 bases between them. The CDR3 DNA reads TGTGCCAGCAGCTTGGGCGGCAGAGAAAACTATGGCTACACCTTC. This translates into CASSLGGRENYGYTF.

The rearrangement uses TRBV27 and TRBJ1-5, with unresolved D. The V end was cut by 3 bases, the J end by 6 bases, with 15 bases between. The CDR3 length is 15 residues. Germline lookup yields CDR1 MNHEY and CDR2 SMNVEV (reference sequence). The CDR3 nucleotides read TGTGCCAGCAGTTTGACTCACCTCGTGGGTCAGCCCCAGCATTTT. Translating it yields CASSLTHLVGQPQHF.

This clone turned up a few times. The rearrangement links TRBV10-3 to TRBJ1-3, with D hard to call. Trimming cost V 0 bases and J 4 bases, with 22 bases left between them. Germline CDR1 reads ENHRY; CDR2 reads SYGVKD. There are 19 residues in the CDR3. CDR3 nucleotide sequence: TGTGCCATCAGTGAGTCTATAGAGTCGCTTGCGACGGGAGGAAACACCATATATTTT. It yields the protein CAISESIESLATGGNTIYF.

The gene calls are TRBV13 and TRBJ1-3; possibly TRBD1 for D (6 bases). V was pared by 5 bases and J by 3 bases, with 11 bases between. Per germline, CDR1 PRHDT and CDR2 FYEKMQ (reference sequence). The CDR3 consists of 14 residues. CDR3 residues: CASSLRGGGNTIYF. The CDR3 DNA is TGTGCCAGCAGCCTCCGAGGGGGTGGAAACACCATATATTTT.

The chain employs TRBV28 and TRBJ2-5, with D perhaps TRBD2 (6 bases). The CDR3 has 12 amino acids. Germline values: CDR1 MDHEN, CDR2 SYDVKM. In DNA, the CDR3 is TGTGTCACTGGGGAGGAGAAGGAGACCCAGTACTTC. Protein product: CVTGEEKETQYF.

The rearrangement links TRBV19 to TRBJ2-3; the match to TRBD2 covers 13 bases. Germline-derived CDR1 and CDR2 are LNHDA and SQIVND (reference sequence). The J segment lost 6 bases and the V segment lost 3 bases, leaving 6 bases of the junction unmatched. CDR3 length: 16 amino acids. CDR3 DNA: TGTGCCAGTAGTATTCGGACTAGCGGGAGTCGCGATACGCAGTATTTT. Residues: CASSIRTSGSRDTQYF.

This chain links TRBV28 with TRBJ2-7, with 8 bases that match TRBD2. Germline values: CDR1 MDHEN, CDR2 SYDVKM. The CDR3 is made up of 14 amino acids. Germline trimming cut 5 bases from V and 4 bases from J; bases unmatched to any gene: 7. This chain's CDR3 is CASSRGGLRYEQYF. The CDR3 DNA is TGTGCCAGCAGTCGGGGGGGACTACGATACGAGCAGTACTTC.

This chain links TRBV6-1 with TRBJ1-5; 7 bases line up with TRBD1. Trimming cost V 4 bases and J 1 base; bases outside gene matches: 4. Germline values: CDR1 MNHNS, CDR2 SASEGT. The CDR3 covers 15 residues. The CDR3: CASSASGGSNQPQHF. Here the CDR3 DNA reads TGTGCCAGCAGTGCCTCAGGGGGGAGCAATCAGCCCCAGCATTTT.

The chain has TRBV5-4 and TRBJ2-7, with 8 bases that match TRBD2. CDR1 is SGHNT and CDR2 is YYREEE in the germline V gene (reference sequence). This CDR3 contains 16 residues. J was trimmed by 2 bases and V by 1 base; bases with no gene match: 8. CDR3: CASSLMIAGKPYEQYF. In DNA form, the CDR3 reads TGTGCCAGCAGCTTGATGATAGCGGGAAAACCCTACGAGCAGTACTTC. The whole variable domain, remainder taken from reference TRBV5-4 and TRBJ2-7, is ETGVTQSPTHLIKTRGQQVTLRCSSQSGHNTVSWYQQALGQGPQFIFQYYREEENGRGNFPPRFSGLQFPNYSSELNVNALELDDSALYLCASSLMIAGKPYEQYFGPGTRLTVT.

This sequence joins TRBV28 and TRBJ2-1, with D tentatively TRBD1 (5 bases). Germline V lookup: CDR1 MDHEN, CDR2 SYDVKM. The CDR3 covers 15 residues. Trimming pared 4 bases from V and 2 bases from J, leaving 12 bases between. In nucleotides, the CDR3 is TGTGCCAGCAGTTATGTGGACAAACCCTACAATGAGCAGTTCTTC. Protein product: CASSYVDKPYNEQFF.